What follows is one T cell receptor beta chain and its context. CDR3 length: 15 amino acids. V was pared by 2 bases and J by 2 bases, with 12 bases between. The V gene's germline CDR1 is KGHSH and CDR2 LQKENI. In Seattle, patients joined the study during active infection and were tracked longitudinally. The sample originates from a study of blood T cell repertoires in COVID-19. Original analysis: Amplification of reference gene primers provided the estimated nucleated cell counts. TCRdb's copy holds only in-frame clones and misses some; the assay was immunoSEQ multiplex PCR. D and trimming were read from the DNA, whereas the V and J calls and clone size are those reported in that table. The table has a few hundred thousand clones, over 75% seen once; the top ten hold 0.7% to 1%.

The TCR sequence derives from a human donor with COVID-19, enrolled during active disease. The donor label of this sample is uncertain. Sequencing was performed on peripheral blood. The gene calls are TRBV18 and TRBJ2-5, with a weak D call TRBD2 (6 bases). The CDR3 sequence is CASSPVAGRQETQYF. The CDR3 DNA is TGTGCCAGCTCACCAGTGGCGGGACGACAAGAGACCCAGTACTTC.